This T cell receptor beta chain originates from a study of blood T cells in healthy people across ages. CDR1 is SGDLS and CDR2 is YYNGEE in the germline V gene. V was trimmed by 2 bases and J by 4 bases, leaving 6 bases between them. This CDR3 is built from 13 residues. A second about 7 to 12 cycle PCR used barcoded and J-beta primers. Researchers report that a template-switch adaptor with 12 random nucleotides tagged each cDNA molecule. MiXCR, applied by TCRdb to the 5' RACE reads, yields one record per CDR3 protein. This sample has about 720,000 distinct CDR3 sequences, with about 24% found just once.

This clonotype was sampled from a man in his 70s in good health. The chain links TRBV9 to TRBJ2-2, with no clear D. Sequenced sample: blood. The CDR3 sequence is CASSVSGTGELFF. Written as DNA, the CDR3 is TGTGCCAGCAGCGTTTCCGGCACCGGGGAGCTGTTTTTT.